These 6 T cell receptor beta chains were sequenced from one sample in a study of T cells in tumors after PD-1 blockade. Clones were read by immunoSEQ multiplex PCR, and TCRdb kept only the in-frame ones, dropping some. The table has approximately 46,000 clones, roughly three quarters seen once. Here the sequenced sample was PBMCs, taken before anti-PD-1 treatment. Source of these receptors: a human donor with basal cell carcinoma.

The gene calls are TRBV30 and TRBJ1-1, with TRBD1 identical over 8 bases. The V gene's germline CDR1 is GTSNPN and CDR2 SVGIG (reference sequence). The J segment lost 1 base and the V segment lost 2 bases, leaving 3 bases of the junction unmatched. The CDR3 extends over 14 amino acids. CDR3 nucleotide sequence: TGTGCCTGGAGTTGGGGACAGGCGAACACTGAAGCTTTCTTT. This translates into CAWSWGQANTEAFF. The full variable domain, with the rest looked up from reference TRBV30 and TRBJ1-1, is SQTIHQWPATLVQPVGSPLSLECTVEGTSNPNLYWYRQAAGRGLQLLFYSVGIGQISSEVPQNLSASRPQDRQFILSSKKLLLSDSGFYLCAWSWGQANTEAFFGQGTRLTVV.

This clone was seen once. The chain uses TRBV6-5 and TRBJ2-7; no clear D gene. Trimming shortened V by 7 bases and J by 0 bases, and 7 bases separated the two germline ends. The CDR3 runs to 12 residues. The germline V gene encodes CDR1 MNHEY and CDR2 SVGAGI. The CDR3 sequence: CASKRSSYEQYF. The CDR3 nucleotides are TGTGCCAGCAAGCGAAGCTCCTACGAGCAGTACTTC.

The table lists this clone with a count of one. The chain couples TRBV15 to TRBJ1-4; D remains unclear. V was pared by 5 bases and J by 2 bases, with 12 bases between. Germline CDR1 reads LNHNV; CDR2 reads YYDKDF (reference sequence). CDR3 length: 15 amino acids. The CDR3 DNA reads TGTGCCACCAGCCCTGGACTAGGCACTAATGAAAAACTGTTTTTT. It specifies CATSPGLGTNEKLFF.

The chain has TRBV5-1 and TRBJ2-2, with D hard to call. From germline, CDR1 is SGHRS and CDR2 YFSETQ. The V gene lost 2 bases and the J gene lost 0 bases, with 5 bases spanning the gap. The CDR3 is 14 residues long. CDR3 sequence: CASSFDTNTGELFF. CDR3 DNA sequence: TGCGCCAGCAGCTTCGACACGAACACCGGGGAGCTGTTTTTT. The full variable domain, with the rest looked up from reference TRBV5-1 and TRBJ2-2, is KAGVTQTPRYLIKTRGQQVTLSCSPISGHRSVSWYQQTPGQGLQFLFEYFSETQRNKGNFPGRFSGRQFSNSRSEMNVSTLELGDSALYLCASSFDTNTGELFFGEGSRLTVL.

This CDR3 reads CASAFQTGVQPQHF. For the CDR3, the DNA is TGTGCCAGCGCATTTCAAACAGGGGTTCAGCCCCAGCATTTT. The chain couples TRBV7-2 to TRBJ1-5; the match to TRBD1 covers 7 bases. With V trimmed by 8 bases and J by 6 bases, 10 bases remained unmatched. In germline, CDR1 is SGHTA, CDR2 FQGNSA. This CDR3 region has 14 residues.

The rearrangement joins TRBV18 to TRBJ1-5; 8 bases match TRBD1. CDR1 and CDR2 from the germline V gene are KGHSH and LQKENI. Trimming removed 1 base from V and 3 bases from J; junction bases left unmatched: 5. This CDR3 has 16 residues. The CDR3 spells CASSPLDRGFNQPQHF. The CDR3 bases are TGTGCCAGCTCACCACTCGACAGGGGTTTCAATCAGCCCCAGCATTTT.